These T cell receptor beta chains were read from a single sample in a study of T-cell reconstitution after alpha-beta-depleted transplantation in children. Via MiXCR, TCRdb re-called the PCR reads, giving one row per CDR3 protein. The sample has some 460,000 distinct CDR3 sequences, roughly 15% seen once. The sample consisted of PBMCs, mostly from graft donor cells, taken 360 days after TCRalphabeta/CD19-depleted stem cell transplant. Source of these receptors: a boy in the first two years of life who had a stem cell transplant for Wiskott-Aldrich syndrome, so the T cells may come from the graft donor. Both conserved end residues are part of each CDR3. D genes are given only for firm matches.

V,J,length,D,CDR3
TRBV7-8,TRBJ2-7,17,TRBD1,CASSLVSLGTEVYEKYF
TRBV5-1,TRBJ2-5,15,TRBD1,CASSLEGARQETQYF
TRBV18,TRBJ1-5,19,TRBD1,CASSQTYPGQGYSNQPQHF
TRBV5-6,TRBJ2-1,15,-,CASSLERFRGNEQFF
TRBV19,TRBJ2-1,14,TRBD2,CASRKGTSGPEQFF
TRBV11-2,TRBJ1-2,14,-,CASSHPPADYGYTF
TRBV2,TRBJ2-7,10,-,CASGLTLEYF
TRBV11-2,TRBJ1-1,13,TRBD1,CASSRTGPTEAFF
TRBV5-1,TRBJ1-5,14,-,CASRPGPGSQPQHF
TRBV5-1,TRBJ1-2,17,TRBD1,CASTGRSGTGFADGYTF
TRBV18,TRBJ2-7,15,TRBD1,CASSPDRVDPYEQYF
TRBV5-1,TRBJ2-3,15,-,CASSFGRAGPDTQYF
TRBV11-2,TRBJ2-7,15,TRBD1,CASSAPGTAPYEQYF
TRBV3-1,TRBJ2-1,17,-,CASSQGVRRPTYNEQFF
TRBV30,TRBJ2-1,12,TRBD1,CAWTTGGNEQFF
TRBV5-1,TRBJ2-1,13,-,CASSLQGFDEQFF
TRBV4-2,TRBJ2-2,22,TRBD2,CASSQEFWGTSGGAGLTGELFF
TRBV20-1,TRBJ2-1,13,-,CSPQPHSNNEQFF
TRBV12-3/TRBV12-4,TRBJ2-2,18,TRBD2,CASNVSPFGTSGTGELFF
TRBV19,TRBJ2-7,12,-,CASSTKGYEQYF
TRBV25-1,TRBJ2-5,16,-,CASSPTRGERRWTQYF
TRBV10-2,TRBJ2-1,13,-,CASSGPGLNEQFF